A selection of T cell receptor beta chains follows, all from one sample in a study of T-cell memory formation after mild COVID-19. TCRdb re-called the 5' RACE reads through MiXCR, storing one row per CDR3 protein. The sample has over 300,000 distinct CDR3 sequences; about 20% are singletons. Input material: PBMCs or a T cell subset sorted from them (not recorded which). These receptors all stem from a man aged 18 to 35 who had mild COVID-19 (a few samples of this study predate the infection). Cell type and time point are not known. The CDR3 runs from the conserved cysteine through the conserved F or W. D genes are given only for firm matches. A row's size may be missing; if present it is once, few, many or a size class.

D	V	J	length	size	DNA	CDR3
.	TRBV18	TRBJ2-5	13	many	TGTGCCAGCTCCCCCCAGTCCCAAGAGACCCAGTACTTC	CASSPQSQETQYF
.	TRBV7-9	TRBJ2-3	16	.	TGTGCCACCTCCCGAGACGGGGTCCTCCAGGGAGATACGCAGTATTTT	CATSRDGVLQGDTQYF
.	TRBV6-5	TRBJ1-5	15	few	TGTGCCAGCAGTGACGGGGGGGTAGGCAATCAGCCCCAGCATTTT	CASSDGGVGNQPQHF
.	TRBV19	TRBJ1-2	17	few	TGTGCCAGTAGTCCCTGGGCGGCATCGACGGCCGGCTATGGCTACACCTTC	CASSPWAASTAGYGYTF
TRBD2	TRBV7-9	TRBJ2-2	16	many	TGTGCCAGCGGGGACGTCTCGGGAGGGGACACCGGGGAGCTGTTTTTT	CASGDVSGGDTGELFF
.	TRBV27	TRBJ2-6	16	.	TGTGCCAGCAGTCCCGAGTGGAGCTCTGGGGCCAACGTCCTGACTTTC	CASSPEWSSGANVLTF
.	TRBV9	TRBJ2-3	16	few	TGTGCCAGCAGCGTAGGCGGACACCCGGTGGCAGATACGCAGTATTTT	CASSVGGHPVADTQYF
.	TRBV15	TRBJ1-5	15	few	TGTGCCACCAGCAGAGGAATTCCAGGGCATCAGCCCCAGCATTTT	CATSRGIPGHQPQHF
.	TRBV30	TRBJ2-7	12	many	TGTGCCTGGAGTGTCAGCTCCTACGAGCAGTACTTC	CAWSVSSYEQYF
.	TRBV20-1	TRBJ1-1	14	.	TGCAGTGCTAGAGAGGGAAAGGGAGGGACTGAAGCTTTCTTT	CSAREGKGGTEAFF
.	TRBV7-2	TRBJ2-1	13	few	TGTGCCAGCAGCCCCCCTAGTAGTAATGAGCAGTTCTTC	CASSPPSSNEQFF
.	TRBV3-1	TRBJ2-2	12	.	TGTGCCAGCAGCCAAGATCCCGGGGAGCTGTTTTTT	CASSQDPGELFF
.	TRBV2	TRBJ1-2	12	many	TGTGCCAGCAGTGAAAATAACTATGGCTACACCTTC	CASSENNYGYTF
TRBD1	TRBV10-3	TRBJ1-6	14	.	TGTGCCATCAGGGAGACAGGGGAGGTTGCACCCCTCCACTTT	CAIRETGEVAPLHF
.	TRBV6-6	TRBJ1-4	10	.	TGTGCCAGCGGTTATGAAAAACTGTTTTTT	CASGYEKLFF
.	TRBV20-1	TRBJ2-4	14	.	TGCAGTGCTAGAGAACCAGGGGGGCTGGACATTCAGTACTTC	CSAREPGGLDIQYF
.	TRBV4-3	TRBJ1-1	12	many	TGCGCCAGCAGCCAAGACGGGCGGGTAGCTTTCTTT	CASSQDGRVAFF